This T cell receptor (beta chain) derives from a study of cytomegalovirus exposure and HLA in healthy donors. Study findings and constraints: A highly shared variant cluster was judged a likely technical artifact. Segments of the TCR beta V type were, in most cases, productive about 87% or about 30% of the time in an earlier analysis. Later analysis identified a missense DCLRE1C variant that was linked to TCR beta V- and J-gene trimming.

Points on this clone: Antigen unknown.

The CDR3 extends over 13 amino acids. V lost 6 bases to trimming and J lost 4 bases, with 10 bases between them. From germline, CDR1 is MNHEY and CDR2 SVGAGI. The PCR was carried out with 60 Vbeta primers and 13 Jbeta primers. The method was immunoSEQ multiplex PCR; TCRdb's version includes in-frame clones alone and lacks a portion of them. Seen here are 73,000 or so clones, around three quarters observed once, and the top ten hold 6.3%. There were likely unrecorded immune exposures, though donors were nominally healthy when sampled. Sequencing input: PBMCs. The chain combines TRBV6-5 with TRBJ1-3; D is ambiguous. This TCR derives from a man between 45 and 60 years old in good health and CMV-seronegative. CDR3 DNA: TGTGCCAGCAGCTCCGGCGGGGGAAACACCATATATTTT. Its translation is CASSSGGGNTIYF.